Shown below are 3 T cell receptor beta chains from a single sample sequenced in a study of regulatory T cells in long-lasting Graves disease (dated by TCRdb to the early 2020s). Library generation was performed with multiplex PCR. Reads for this sample came from an Illumina HiSeq 4000. TCR beta libraries were built with iRepertoire HTBI primers and Arm-PCR amplification of CDR3 regions. In TCRdb, the public reads were trimmed at Q25 with fastp and aligned with MiXCR, with productive beta chains retained. Identical CDR3 protein sequences are pooled into one entry, listed with their most common genes and DNA. In all, the sample holds about 540,000 distinct CDR3 sequences, and 13% of those were seen once. The ten most abundant clones make up roughly 10% of the sample. The sample's time point label, in plain terms: newly diagnosed GD, antithyroid drugs for less than 3 months. For both TCR sequencing and RNA sequencing, RNA was extracted from PBMCs in TRIzol.

The sample also formed part of further work on T cells in Graves' hyperthyroidism and ophthalmopathy.

The specimen was peripheral blood mononuclear cells (PBMCs), collected at new diagnosis, from a patient treated with antithyroid drugs. All receptors derive from a young man with Graves disease. Donor details come from another sample of the same person, matched by shared clones.

At least ten counts were recorded for this clonotype. The chain employs TRBV29-1 and TRBJ2-2; D is undetermined. Trimming cost V 4 bases and J 7 bases, with 10 bases left between them. Germline V lookup: CDR1 SQVTM, CDR2 ANQGSEA. The CDR3 length is 12 residues. The CDR3 loop is CSVGGGNGELFF. CDR3 sequence (DNA): TGCAGCGTTGGAGGTGGGAACGGGGAGCTGTTTTTT.

In this sample, this clonotype turned up once. The chain links TRBV24-1 to TRBJ2-5; 12 bases map to TRBD2. The germline gives CDR1 KGHDR, CDR2 SFDVKD. This CDR3 spans 17 amino acids. V lost 6 bases, J lost 2 bases, and 9 bases stayed unmatched. The CDR3 here is CATSRPGLAGSQETQYF. The CDR3 DNA reads as TGTGCCACCAGTCGCCCGGGACTAGCGGGCTCTCAAGAGACCCAGTACTTC.

This clonotype turned up a few times. The rearrangement uses TRBV20-1 and TRBJ2-1; possibly TRBD1 or TRBD2 for D (5 bases each). The V gene's germline CDR1 is DFQATT and CDR2 SNEGSKA (reference sequence). CDR3 size: 16 residues. V lost 6 bases to trimming and J lost 7 bases, with 25 bases between them. Written as DNA, the CDR3 is TGCAGTGCCCCGCCCGAAATGGGGGATATGACGAATGAGCAGTTCTTC. Translation gives CSAPPEMGDMTNEQFF.